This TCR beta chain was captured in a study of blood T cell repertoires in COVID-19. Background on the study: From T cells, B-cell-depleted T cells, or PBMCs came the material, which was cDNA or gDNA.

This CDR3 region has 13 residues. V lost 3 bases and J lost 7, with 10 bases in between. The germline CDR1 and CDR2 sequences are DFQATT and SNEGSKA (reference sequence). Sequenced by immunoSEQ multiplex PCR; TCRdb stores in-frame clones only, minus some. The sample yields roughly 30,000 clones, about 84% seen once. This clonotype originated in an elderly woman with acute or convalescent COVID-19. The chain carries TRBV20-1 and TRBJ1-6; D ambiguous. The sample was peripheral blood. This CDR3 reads CSASMEVNSPLHF. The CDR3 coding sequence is TGCAGTGCTAGTATGGAGGTCAATTCACCCCTCCACTTT.